The sequence of this TCR beta chain was determined in a study of T-cell reconstitution after alpha-beta-depleted transplantation in children. This CDR3 is 14 amino acids long. The V end was cut by 0 bases, the J end by 4 bases, with 9 bases between. CDR1 and CDR2 (germline): DFQATT, SNEGSKA (reference sequence). TCRbeta library preparation incorporated unique molecular identifiers. One entry per CDR3 protein, called by TCRdb with MiXCR from the PCR reads. The repertoire consists of approximately 240,000 distinct CDR3 sequences, with around 9.6% occurring once and the leading ten covering roughly 6.2%. This clonotype was detected many times.

V is TRBV20-1 and J is TRBJ2-2; a weak D match, TRBD1 (6 bases). Specimen: PBMCs from the stem cell graft donor, collected from the stem cell graft. The source of this sequence is a human donor who donated a stem cell graft to a child with acute lymphoblastic leukemia. As DNA, the CDR3 is TGCAGTGCTAGAGATACAGGGAGCACCGGGGAGCTGTTTTTT. Amino acid sequence: CSARDTGSTGELFF.